The 19 T cell receptor beta chains listed next were all sequenced from one sample in a study of immune cell composition in non-small cell lung cancer. The normal lung sample lay at least 3 cm, and maximally far, from the tumour. Sequenced by immunoSEQ multiplex PCR; TCRdb stores in-frame clones only, minus some. The table lists several thousand clones, roughly three quarters of them singletons, with approximately 6% in the top ten. Sequenced: non-adjacent lung tissue. The receptor source for this set is a human donor with non-small cell lung cancer.

Of note for this clone: Other nucleotide sequences in the sample specify the same CDR3. The rearrangement joins TRBV7-9 to TRBJ1-5; D gene unclear. The CDR3 extends over 15 amino acids. V was cut by 1 base and J by 2 bases, with 9 bases left in between. Germline-derived CDR1 and CDR2 are SEHNR and FQNEAQ (reference sequence). CDR3 protein: CASSLGTARNQPQHF. CDR3 nucleotide sequence: TGTGCCAGCAGCTTAGGCACAGCCCGCAATCAGCCCCAGCATTTT.

The V call is TRBV9, the J call TRBJ2-1; D perhaps matches TRBD1 (6 bases). The ends were cut back, 0 bases at V and 9 bases at J, with 10 bases in the middle. Germline V gene data show CDR1 as SGDLS and CDR2 as YYNGEE. This CDR3 has 13 amino acids. For the CDR3, the DNA is TGTGCCAGCAGCGTAGAGGGGGAGAGTGAGCAGTTCTTC. Amino acid sequence: CASSVEGESEQFF.

A single count supports this clone. This chain links TRBV10-3 with TRBJ2-5; 8 bases map to TRBD2. This CDR3 comprises 13 residues. The ends lost 8 bases at V and 4 bases at J; junction bases unmatched: 6. CDR1 ENHRY and CDR2 SYGVKD come from the germline V gene. The DNA for the CDR3 is TGTGCCATCCGATTAGCGGGGACAGAGACCCAGTACTTC. It translates to CAIRLAGTETQYF.

The chain joins TRBV5-4 to TRBJ2-3, with 10 bases aligning to TRBD1. The CDR3 runs to 15 residues. Losses at the gene ends were 4 bases for V and 4 bases for J; bases not matched to a gene: 6. From germline, CDR1 is SGHNT and CDR2 YYREEE (reference sequence). The CDR3 is CASSAGTGVSDTQYF. CDR3 in DNA: TGTGCCAGCAGCGCCGGGACAGGGGTTTCAGATACGCAGTATTTT.

This clone was observed once. The V call is TRBV27, the J call TRBJ2-3, with 10 nucleotides matching TRBD1. V was pared by 5 bases and J by 10 bases, with 12 bases of the junction left unmatched. The CDR3 length is 15 residues. Germline loops: CDR1 MNHEY, CDR2 SMNVEV (reference sequence). The CDR3 sequence: CASSLDRGLARAQYF. CDR3 DNA sequence: TGTGCCAGCAGTCTCGACAGGGGGCTTGCCAGGGCGCAGTATTTT.

The chain combines TRBV7-9 with TRBJ2-1; a possible D gene is TRBD2 (5 bases). The CDR3 is 11 residues long. The germline gives CDR1 SEHNR, CDR2 FQNEAQ (reference sequence). The V end lost 5 bases, the J end lost 10 bases, and 9 bases lay between the germline ends. The DNA for the CDR3 is TGTGCCAGCAGCGGATCGGGGGAGCAGTTCTTC. It encodes CASSGSGEQFF.

The rearrangement joins TRBV5-1 to TRBJ2-3, with 13 positions matching TRBD2. Germline CDR1 is SGHRS and CDR2 is YFSETQ. The CDR3 extends over 15 amino acids. V was clipped by 3 bases and J by 9 bases; unmatched bases: 7. The CDR3: CASSSGLAGVWTQYF. In DNA form, the CDR3 reads TGCGCCAGCAGCTCAGGACTAGCGGGAGTGTGGACGCAGTATTTT.

CDR3 sequence (DNA): TGTGCCAGCAGCCTATCGACAGCCAATTCACCCCTCCACTTT. This gives the protein CASSLSTANSPLHF. This chain connects TRBV11-1 to TRBJ1-6, with a tentative D call TRBD1 (5 bases). V was shortened by 5 bases and J by 7 bases, with 12 bases between the two germline ends. The CDR3 covers 14 residues. The germline CDR1 and CDR2 sequences are SGHAT and FQDESV (reference sequence).

This chain links TRBV27 with TRBJ2-5; maybe TRBD2 (6 bases). The CDR3 runs 13 residues. Germline V gene sequence: CDR1 MNHEY, CDR2 SMNVEV (reference sequence). Trimming took 6 bases from V and 5 from J, leaving 13 bases between them. The CDR3 loop reads CASRLARMETQYF. For the CDR3, the DNA is TGTGCCAGCAGACTAGCAAGAATGGAGACCCAGTACTTC.

The chain uses TRBV10-3 and TRBJ2-7; 9 bases match TRBD1. V shed 5 bases, J shed 1 base, and the junction held 3 bases outside the gene matches. The germline gives CDR1 ENHRY, CDR2 SYGVKD. The CDR3 has 14 amino acids. For the CDR3, the DNA is TGTGCCATCAGTCCCGGGACAGGGTCCTACGAGCAGTACTTC. This gives the protein CAISPGTGSYEQYF.

This chain joins TRBV5-1 and TRBJ2-6; 8 bases line up with TRBD1. Losses at the gene ends were 5 bases for V and 1 base for J; bases not matched to a gene: 11. Germline loops: CDR1 SGHRS, CDR2 YFSETQ. CDR3 length: 18 residues. The CDR3 DNA follows: TGCGCCAGCAGACCCACGACAGGGGTTTTGTCTGGGGCCAACGTCCTGACTTTC. The encoded protein is CASRPTTGVLSGANVLTF.

V is TRBV10-1 and J is TRBJ2-1; 10 bases match TRBD1. The V gene's germline CDR1 is WNHNN and CDR2 SYGVQD (reference sequence). J gave up 7 bases and V 4 bases, and 7 bases lay outside the gene matches. This CDR3 spans 15 amino acids. The CDR3 spells CASSGLDRGINEQFF. The CDR3 bases are TGCGCCAGCAGTGGTCTGGACAGGGGGATAAATGAGCAGTTCTTC.

V gene TRBV10-3 combines with J gene TRBJ1-5; D might be TRBD1 (5 bases). Trimming left V 3 bases short and J 4 bases short, with 10 bases between. This CDR3 is 14 amino acids long. Germline V gene lookup returns CDR1 ENHRY and CDR2 SYGVKD. CDR3 nucleotides: TGTGCCATCAGTGATGGGGGGTTTAATCAGCCCCAGCATTTT. This sequence encodes CAISDGGFNQPQHF.

The CDR3 DNA reads TGTGCCAGCAGCGGGGCGGGGGAGCTGTTTTTT. Translated: CASSGAGELFF. This chain connects TRBV9 to TRBJ2-2; D not certain. The germline V gene encodes CDR1 SGDLS and CDR2 YYNGEE. CDR3 size: 11 residues. V lost 3 bases and J lost 8, with 5 bases in between.

In its sample, this clone was seen a few times. The chain recombines TRBV7-2 with TRBJ2-7, with a possible D match to TRBD2 (5 bases). The CDR3 sequence is 12 residues long. The germline V gene encodes CDR1 SGHTA and CDR2 FQGNSA. The V end lost 1 base, the J end lost 4 bases, and 5 bases lay between the germline ends. This chain's CDR3 is CASSLERYEQYF. The CDR3 coding sequence is TGTGCCAGCAGCTTAGAGCGGTACGAGCAGTACTTC.

This clone was observed once. The gene calls are TRBV6-1 and TRBJ1-2; 7 nucleotides line up with TRBD1. CDR3 length equals 16 residues. After removal of 1 base from V and 2 bases from J, the junction contained 7 bases not matched to a gene. Germline values: CDR1 MNHNS, CDR2 SASEGT. The DNA of the CDR3 is TGTGCCAGCAGTGAAGGCCAGGGACAGTGGAACTATGGCTACACCTTC. Its translation is CASSEGQGQWNYGYTF.

The chain carries TRBV9 and TRBJ2-2; D may be TRBD2 (6 bases). This CDR3 comprises 14 residues. With 3 bases removed from V and 0 bases from J, the gap between germline ends came to 6 bases. CDR1 and CDR2 from the germline V gene are SGDLS and YYNGEE. DNA for the CDR3: TGTGCCAGCAGCGGGGGGGCGAACACCGGGGAGCTGTTTTTT. Encoded protein: CASSGGANTGELFF. Full variable domain (remainder filled in from reference TRBV9 and TRBJ2-2): DSGVTQTPKHLITATGQRVTLRCSPRSGDLSVYWYQQSLDQGLQFLIQYYNGEERAKGNILERFSAQQFPDLHSELNLSSLELGDSALYFCASSGGANTGELFFGEGSRLTVL.

V and J are TRBV7-2 and TRBJ2-6, with TRBD1 matching 7 bases. This CDR3 is built from 16 residues. Germline assignment: CDR1 SGHTA and CDR2 FQGNSA. After removal of 5 bases from V and 2 bases from J, the junction contained 6 bases not matched to a gene. The CDR3 loop is CASSPRQGAGANVLTF. Here the CDR3 DNA reads TGTGCCAGCAGCCCTAGGCAGGGGGCTGGGGCCAACGTCCTGACTTTC.

This clone was observed a handful of times. The chain joins TRBV9 to TRBJ2-1, with TRBD2 matching 9 bases. The germline gives CDR1 SGDLS, CDR2 YYNGEE. The CDR3 sequence is 15 residues long. The V segment lost 2 bases and the J segment 9 bases; nucleotides outside the gene matches: 9. The CDR3 coding sequence is TGTGCCAGCAGCGTGAGGCGGGAGGGCTCACTTGAGCAGTTCTTC. This gives the protein CASSVRREGSLEQFF.